The 3 T cell receptor beta chains below all came from one sample that was sequenced in a study of T cells in Graves' hyperthyroidism and ophthalmopathy. Using RNA transcripts as the source, TCR beta CDR3 regions were amplified. A first-round RT-PCR of the TCR CDR3 used the HTBI primer set. TCRdb independently ran MiXCR on the multiplex PCR reads; one entry per CDR3 protein. The repertoire holds over 450,000 distinct CDR3 sequences, with 17% as singletons. Material for sequencing was blood. The receptors come from a young woman with Graves' ophthalmopathy.

This clonotype appeared many times. The chain combines TRBV7-9 with TRBJ2-3; no clear D. CDR1 is SEHNR, CDR2 FQNEAQ, per germline (reference sequence). The CDR3 runs 12 residues. The V end was cut by 5 bases, the J end by 0 bases, with 3 bases between. The CDR3 is CASSESTDTQYF. Written as DNA, the CDR3 is TGTGCCAGCAGCGAAAGCACAGATACGCAGTATTTT.

The rearrangement uses TRBV6-9 and TRBJ1-2; D not certain. The CDR3 contains 15 residues. V was clipped by 3 bases and J by 4 bases, with 15 bases between them. Germline V lookup: CDR1 MNHGY, CDR2 SVAAGI. The CDR3, as DNA: TGTGCCAGCAGTTACGAGTTACGGGGTTCCTATGGCTACACCTTC. Its translation is CASSYELRGSYGYTF.

J is TRBJ1-3 and V is TRBV29-1; the match to TRBD1 covers 7 bases. The germline gives CDR1 SQVTM, CDR2 ANQGSEA. V trimming: 6 bases; J trimming: 6 bases; junction bases outside the gene matches: 8. This CDR3 has 13 amino acids. The CDR3 DNA reads as TGCAGCGTCACCTCCAGGGGGTCAAACACCATATATTTT. Translation: CSVTSRGSNTIYF.